The 21 T cell receptor beta chains reported below all come from one sample, sequenced in a study of cytomegalovirus exposure and HLA in healthy donors. The PCR contained 60 Vbeta and 13 Jbeta primers. Sequencing used immunoSEQ multiplex PCR; TCRdb keeps in-frame clones, though not all of them. The sample includes some 140,000 clones, about three quarters of them seen just once. Sample: PBMCs. The receptors stem from a woman aged 40 to 50 in good health and CMV-seronegative.

The count of this clone is one. The chain employs TRBV9 and TRBJ2-1; a possible D gene is TRBD2 (6 bases). This CDR3 is 14 amino acids long. Germline V lookup: CDR1 SGDLS, CDR2 YYNGEE. Deletions cut 3 bases from V and 7 bases from J, with 14 bases between. CDR3 sequence: CASSGSRDLNEQFF. The CDR3 DNA is TGTGCCAGCAGCGGCTCCCGGGACTTGAATGAGCAGTTCTTC.

This chain uses TRBV7-9 with TRBJ2-7; TRBD2 matches at 9 bases. Germline V lookup: CDR1 SEHNR, CDR2 FQNEAQ (reference sequence). Trimming cost V 5 bases and J 0 bases; bases outside gene matches: 5. This CDR3 is 15 amino acids long. This CDR3 is CASSPREGSSYEQYV. The CDR3 DNA is TGTGCCAGCAGCCCGCGGGAGGGGAGCTCCTACGAGCAGTACGTC.

The rearrangement links TRBV19 to TRBJ1-5, with TRBD1 identical over 9 bases. CDR1 and CDR2 (germline): LNHDA, SQIVND (reference sequence). V lost 5 bases and J lost 6; bases outside the gene matches: 20. This CDR3 has 19 amino acids. DNA for the CDR3: TGTGCCAGTAGTCCGTGGGGACCGGGACAGGGCCATCGTGTTCAGCCCCAGCATTTT. This translates into CASSPWGPGQGHRVQPQHF.

The chain links TRBV27 to TRBJ2-5; D possibly corresponds to TRBD1 (5 bases). This CDR3 is built from 15 residues. Germline-derived CDR1 and CDR2 are MNHEY and SMNVEV (reference sequence). V gave up 6 bases and J gave up 4 bases, with 18 bases separating them. This CDR3 reads CASSPGKGIGETQYF. The CDR3 DNA follows: TGTGCCAGCAGCCCAGGGAAGGGTATTGGAGAGACCCAGTACTTC.

This clone showed up just a few times. The rearrangement links TRBV9 to TRBJ2-3; possible D gene TRBD2, 5 bases. V was cut by 4 bases and J by 2 bases, with 11 bases left in between. Germline-derived CDR1 and CDR2 are SGDLS and YYNGEE. CDR3 size: 14 residues. CDR3 bases: TGTGCCAGCAGCCCCCGGACTTACACAGATACGCAGTATTTT. It translates to CASSPRTYTDTQYF.

The rearrangement uses TRBV28 and TRBJ2-7; no clear D. V lost 3 bases and J lost 7, with 10 bases in between. The germline gives CDR1 MDHEN, CDR2 SYDVKM. CDR3 length equals 12 residues. In DNA form, the CDR3 reads TGTGCCAGCAGTTTTGGACGACGGGAGCAGTACGTC. Translation: CASSFGRREQYV.

The V call is TRBV6-5, the J call TRBJ2-1; D is possibly TRBD2 (5 bases). V shed 3 bases and J shed 2 bases, with 11 bases lying between them. The CDR3 runs 15 residues. Germline-derived CDR1 and CDR2 are MNHEY and SVGAGI. The CDR3 region is CASSYGGLPYNEQFF. DNA of the CDR3: TGTGCCAGCAGTTATGGCGGACTCCCCTACAATGAGCAGTTCTTC.

The chain carries TRBV29-1 and TRBJ2-1, with D maybe TRBD2 (6 bases). The CDR3 totals 14 residues. Germline V CDR1 and CDR2: SQVTM, ANQGSEA. The V and J ends lost 3 bases and 5 bases respectively, with 14 bases between them. The CDR3 DNA is TGCAGCGTTGATGATGGGGGGAAAAACAATGAGCAGTTCTTC. Amino acid sequence: CSVDDGGKNNEQFF.

The chain has TRBV6-5 and TRBJ1-1; weak D call: TRBD1 (6 bases). CDR1 and CDR2 (germline): MNHEY, SVGAGI. V gave up 9 bases and J gave up 5 bases, with 22 bases separating them. This CDR3 comprises 15 residues. CDR3: CASFSTDSQGTEAFF. In nucleotides, the CDR3 is TGTGCCAGTTTTTCGACTGACAGCCAGGGGACTGAAGCTTTCTTT.

The V and J genes are TRBV18 and TRBJ2-2, with D unresolved. The ends were cut back, 2 bases at V and 0 bases at J, with 4 bases in the middle. CDR3 size: 14 residues. The germline V gene has CDR1 KGHSH and CDR2 LQKENI. The CDR3 coding sequence is TGTGCCAGCTCACCAATATCGAACACCGGGGAGCTGTTTTTT. Translating it yields CASSPISNTGELFF.

This chain uses TRBV2 with TRBJ1-1, with D hard to call. V lost 8 bases, J lost 0 bases, and 16 bases lay in between. This CDR3 is 15 amino acids long. Looked up from germline, CDR1 is SNHLY and CDR2 is FYNNEI. The CDR3 DNA reads as TGTGCCAGCGTCGAGAGGGCAATGATGAACACTGAAGCTTTCTTT. Its translation is CASVERAMMNTEAFF.

This clone was seen only once. The chain has TRBV14 and TRBJ2-7; TRBD1 matches at 8 bases. This CDR3 has 12 residues. The germline V gene has CDR1 SGHDN and CDR2 FVKESK. J gave up 11 bases and V 0 bases, and 3 bases lay outside the gene matches. This CDR3 reads CASSQDRGRKYV. Here the CDR3 DNA reads TGTGCCAGCAGCCAAGACAGGGGGCGTAAGTACGTC.

The J gene is TRBJ2-1, the V gene TRBV28, with D possibly being TRBD1 (5 bases). The CDR3 loop spans 14 amino acids. V gave up 5 bases and J gave up 10 bases, with 18 bases separating them. The germline CDR1 and CDR2 sequences are MDHEN and SYDVKM. The CDR3 reads CASSLREGAQEQFF. The CDR3 coding sequence is TGTGCCAGCAGTCTTCGAGAAGGGGCTCAGGAGCAGTTCTTC.

The rearrangement uses TRBV6-5 and TRBJ2-3; D is unresolved. The V and J ends lost 5 bases and 5 bases respectively, with 11 bases between them. The CDR3 is 13 residues long. Germline V gene lookup returns CDR1 MNHEY and CDR2 SVGAGI. Here the CDR3 DNA reads TGTGCCAGCAGTGAAGCACCCCGAGATACGCAGTATTTT. Protein sequence: CASSEAPRDTQYF.

The chain links TRBV18 to TRBJ2-5; D unclear. In germline, CDR1 is KGHSH, CDR2 LQKENI. Trimming took 3 bases from V and 3 from J, leaving 5 bases between them. The CDR3 is made up of 12 amino acids. The CDR3 here is CASSPGEETQYF. In DNA, the CDR3 is TGTGCCAGCTCACCTGGAGAAGAGACCCAGTACTTC.

The gene calls are TRBV28 and TRBJ2-1; 12 bases agree with TRBD1. The ends lost 5 bases at V and 4 bases at J; junction bases unmatched: 9. This CDR3 spans 17 amino acids. CDR1 is MDHEN and CDR2 is SYDVKM in the germline V gene. CDR3 in amino acids: CASSTNPGQGAYNEQFF. The CDR3 DNA follows: TGTGCCAGCAGTACCAACCCGGGACAGGGGGCGTACAATGAGCAGTTCTTC.

This rearrangement joins TRBV19 to TRBJ1-2; D is unclear. Deletions cut 9 bases from V and 4 bases from J, with 15 bases between. The CDR3 sequence is 13 residues long. Germline CDR1 is LNHDA and CDR2 is SQIVND (reference sequence). Here the CDR3 DNA reads TGTGCCAGCAAAAGAGACATACTCTATGGCTACACCTTC. Its translation is CASKRDILYGYTF.

This clone was detected a few times. The rearrangement joins TRBV28 to TRBJ2-1; weak D call: TRBD1 (5 bases). The CDR3 is 15 residues long. The V end was cut by 2 bases, the J end by 12 bases, with 20 bases between. CDR1 and CDR2 from the germline V gene are MDHEN and SYDVKM. The CDR3 DNA follows: TGTGCCAGCAGTTTACTGGACATGCAAAGAGCTAGGCAGTTCTTC. Translating gives CASSLLDMQRARQFF.

CDR3 loop: CASSFEGGIGYTF. The CDR3 bases are TGTGCCAGCAGCTTTGAAGGGGGAATTGGCTACACCTTC. V usage is TRBV5-4 and J usage is TRBJ1-2; maybe TRBD1 (6 bases). CDR1 is SGHNT and CDR2 is YYREEE in the germline V gene (reference sequence). The CDR3 contains 13 residues. Deletions cut 2 bases from V and 7 bases from J, with 12 bases between.

The rearrangement uses TRBV7-2 and TRBJ1-6, with unresolved D. This CDR3 region has 19 residues. Germline CDR1 and CDR2: SGHTA and FQGNSA. V was trimmed by 2 bases and J by 0 bases, leaving 17 bases between them. CDR3 coding DNA: TGTGCCAGCAGCTTATATTTTTCGGCGGGCGGCTCCTATAATTCACCCCTCCACTTT. This sequence encodes CASSLYFSAGGSYNSPLHF.

As to this clone: A read error may account for a junction end that differs from germline. V usage is TRBV7-7 and J usage is TRBJ2-5; a weak D match, TRBD1 (6 bases). CDR3 length: 12 residues. Per the germline V gene, CDR1 is SSHAT and CDR2 is FNYEAQ (reference sequence). The CDR3 DNA follows: TGTGCTAGCAGCTTAGATACAGGGCCCCAGTACTTC. Translation gives CASSLDTGPQYF.